This T cell receptor (beta chain) originates from a study of Graves' ophthalmopathy and Graves' hyperthyroidism. Study-level background: Calling hyperthyroidism stable required that no ophthalmopathy show up within 18 months of follow-up. Findings and caveats of the study: Most thyroid clonotypes with frequency above 0.001 were detected in blood too. Classification of ophthalmopathy versus stable hyperthyroidism by a 13-signature model yielded about 90% sensitivity and around 76% specificity.

From RNA, the CDR3 regions of TCR beta chains were amplified and sequenced. An opening RT-PCR round employed HTBI primers and preceded a second-round multiplex PCR. Each CDR3 protein gets one entry after TCRdb re-called the multiplex PCR reads with MiXCR. The table includes a few hundred thousand distinct CDR3 sequences, about 40% detected once. This CDR3 is 14 amino acids long. V was clipped by 1 base and J by 1 base, with 9 bases between them. Per the germline V gene, CDR1 is SGHRS and CDR2 is YFSETQ. This clonotype was detected once. Its antigen is not known. Reliance was placed on clinical symptoms, serum thyroxine, TRAb, thyroid ultrasound and orbital computed tomography for diagnosis.

This receptor was taken from an adult man with Graves' hyperthyroidism. The genes are TRBV5-1 and TRBJ2-7; D call uncertain. Input material: peripheral blood or thyroid tissue (not recorded which). Written as DNA, the CDR3 is TGCGCCAGCAGCTTGAGGTCGGATTCCTACGAGCAGTACTTC. This gives the protein CASSLRSDSYEQYF.